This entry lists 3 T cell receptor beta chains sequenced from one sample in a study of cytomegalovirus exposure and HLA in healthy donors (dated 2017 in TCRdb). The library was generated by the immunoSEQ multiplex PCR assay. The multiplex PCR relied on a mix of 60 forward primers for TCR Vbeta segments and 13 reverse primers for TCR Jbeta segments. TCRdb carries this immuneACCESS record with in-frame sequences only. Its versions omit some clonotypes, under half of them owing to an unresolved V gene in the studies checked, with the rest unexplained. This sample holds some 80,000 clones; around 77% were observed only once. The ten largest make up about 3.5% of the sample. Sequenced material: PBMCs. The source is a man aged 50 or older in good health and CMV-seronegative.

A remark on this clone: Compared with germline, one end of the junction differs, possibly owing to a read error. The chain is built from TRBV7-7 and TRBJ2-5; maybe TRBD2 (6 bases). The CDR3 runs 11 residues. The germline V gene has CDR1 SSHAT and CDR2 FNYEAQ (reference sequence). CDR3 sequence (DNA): TGTGCTAGCAGCTTGGGGGGGACCCAGTACTTC. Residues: CASSLGGTQYF.

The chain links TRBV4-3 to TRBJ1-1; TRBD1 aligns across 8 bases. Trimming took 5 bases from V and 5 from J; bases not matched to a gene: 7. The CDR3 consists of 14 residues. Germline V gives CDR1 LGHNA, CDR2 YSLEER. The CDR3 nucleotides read TGCGCCAGCAGCTTATGGACAGGGAGTACTGAAGCTTTCTTT. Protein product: CASSLWTGSTEAFF.

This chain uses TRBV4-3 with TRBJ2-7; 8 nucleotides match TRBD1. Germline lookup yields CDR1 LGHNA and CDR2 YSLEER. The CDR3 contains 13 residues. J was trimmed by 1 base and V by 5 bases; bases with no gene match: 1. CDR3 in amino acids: CASSWDRSYEQYF. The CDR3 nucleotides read TGCGCCAGCAGCTGGGACAGGTCCTACGAGCAGTACTTC.